This TCR beta chain was documented in a study of shared clonotypes between healthy human individuals. Study context: A donor's plate count was three for CD4 naive and three for CD4 memory; CD8 naive had two and CD8 memory one.

The assay was run at deep level. The method was immunoSEQ multiplex PCR; TCRdb's version includes in-frame clones alone and lacks a portion of them. The table has about 1.1 million clones, about 80% seen once; the top ten hold 0.55% to 0.7%. J gave up 3 bases and V 6 bases, and 6 bases lay outside the gene matches. The CDR3 covers 15 residues. Germline CDR1 is MNHNY and CDR2 is SVGAGI (reference sequence). Sequenced sample: memory CD4+ T cells from PBMCs. This sample's subset: CD45RA-negative fraction. This TCR derives from a man younger than 30 in good health. Some clones in this sample may be carry-over from other donors' samples. V usage is TRBV6-6 and J usage is TRBJ1-5; 9 nucleotides agree with TRBD1. CDR3 in amino acids: CASSPGTGHNQPQHF. The CDR3 region has the DNA TGTGCCAGCAGCCCCGGGACAGGGCACAATCAGCCCCAGCATTTT.